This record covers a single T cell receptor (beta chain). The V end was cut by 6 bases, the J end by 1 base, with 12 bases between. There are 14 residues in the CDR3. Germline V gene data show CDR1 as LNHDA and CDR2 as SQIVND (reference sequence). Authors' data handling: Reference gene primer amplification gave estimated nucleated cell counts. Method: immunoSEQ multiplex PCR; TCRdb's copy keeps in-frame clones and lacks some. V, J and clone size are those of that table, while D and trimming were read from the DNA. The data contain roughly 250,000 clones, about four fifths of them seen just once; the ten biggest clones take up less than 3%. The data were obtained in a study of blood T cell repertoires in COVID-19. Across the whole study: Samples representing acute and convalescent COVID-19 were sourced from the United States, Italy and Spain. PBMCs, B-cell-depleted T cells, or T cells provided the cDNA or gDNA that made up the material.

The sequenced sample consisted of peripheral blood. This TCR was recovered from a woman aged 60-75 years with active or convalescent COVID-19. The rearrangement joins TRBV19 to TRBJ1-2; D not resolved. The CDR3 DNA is TGTGCCAGTAGGAACACCGCGGGTAACTATGGCTACACCTTC. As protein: CASRNTAGNYGYTF.